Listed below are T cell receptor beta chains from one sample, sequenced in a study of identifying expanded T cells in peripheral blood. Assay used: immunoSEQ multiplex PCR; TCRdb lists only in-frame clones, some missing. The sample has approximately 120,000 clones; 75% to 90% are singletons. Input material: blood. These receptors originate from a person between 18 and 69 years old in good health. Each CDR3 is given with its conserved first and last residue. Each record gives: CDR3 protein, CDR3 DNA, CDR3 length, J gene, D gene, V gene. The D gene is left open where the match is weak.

CDR3 protein: CASSNPGTGGNNEQFF
CDR3 DNA: TGTGCCAGCAGCAACCCCGGGACAGGGGGTAACAATGAGCAGTTCTTC
CDR3 length: 16
J gene: TRBJ2-1
D gene: TRBD1
V gene: TRBV7-6

CDR3 protein: CASSPPRDGSSYNEQFF
CDR3 DNA: TGTGCCAGCTCACCACCACGGGACGGATCCTCCTACAATGAGCAGTTCTTC
CDR3 length: 17
J gene: TRBJ2-1
D gene: NA
V gene: TRBV18

CDR3 protein: CASSLEGWELSEKLFF
CDR3 DNA: TGCGCCAGCAGCCTTGAAGGGTGGGAACTCTCTGAAAAACTGTTTTTT
CDR3 length: 16
J gene: TRBJ1-4
D gene: NA
V gene: TRBV4-3

CDR3 protein: CASSSPARNEQFF
CDR3 DNA: TGTGCCAGCAGTTCTCCGGCCAGGAATGAGCAGTTCTTC
CDR3 length: 13
J gene: TRBJ2-1
D gene: NA
V gene: TRBV6-5

CDR3 protein: CASSTWGGHNQPQHF
CDR3 DNA: TGTGCCAGTTCGACTTGGGGGGGCCACAATCAGCCCCAGCATTTT
CDR3 length: 15
J gene: TRBJ1-5
D gene: NA
V gene: TRBV19

CDR3 protein: CASSLVMAGELFF
CDR3 DNA: TGTGCCAGCAGCTTAGTCATGGCCGGGGAGCTGTTTTTT
CDR3 length: 13
J gene: TRBJ2-2
D gene: NA
V gene: TRBV7-6

CDR3 protein: CASSPRSTGNTIYF
CDR3 DNA: TGTGCCAGCAGCCCCCGGTCAACTGGAAACACCATATATTTT
CDR3 length: 14
J gene: TRBJ1-3
D gene: NA
V gene: TRBV7-9

CDR3 protein: CASSRDASYEQYF
CDR3 DNA: TGTGCCAGCAGCCGGGACGCCTCCTACGAGCAGTACTTC
CDR3 length: 13
J gene: TRBJ2-7
D gene: NA
V gene: TRBV5-4

CDR3 protein: CASSVDPGETQYF
CDR3 DNA: TGTGCCAGCAGCGTCGACCCGGGAGAGACCCAGTACTTC
CDR3 length: 13
J gene: TRBJ2-5
D gene: NA
V gene: TRBV9

CDR3 protein: CASSKDTQNTEAFF
CDR3 DNA: TGTGCCAGCAGTAAAGACACTCAGAACACTGAAGCTTTCTTT
CDR3 length: 14
J gene: TRBJ1-1
D gene: NA
V gene: TRBV27